This TCR beta chain was documented in a study of identical twins (TCRdb year 2016). With regard to the full study: TCR alpha and beta repertoires from monozygotic twins, unrelated adults of various ages and cord blood were deep-sequenced to test whether fetal clonotypes persist. To rule out contamination, the twin experiments were replicated at different times with different library preparation protocols. The investigation overall reported the following: In monozygotic twins, recombination models systematically underestimated out-of-frame TCR alpha sharing, but the models matched the sharing seen between unrelated individuals. Compared with coincidental sharing between unrelated individuals, out-of-frame TCR alpha sequences shared between twins had an excess of sequences with low generation probability. Zero-insertion analyses could be partly confounded by invariant T cells such as MAIT and iNKT, though diverse VJ usage argued against such confounding for most clonotypes. Fewer insertions were carried by abundant cord blood beta clonotypes; a weaker similar trend was observed in young adult naive repertoires, while no such trend was observed in memory repertoires. A weaker excess of twin sharing was found in beta out-of-frame sequences because the signal-to-noise ratio was lowered by fewer shared sequences. Conclusions relied on cross-sectional statistical analysis, since the same donors could not be followed over many years.

Every donor in the study was a healthy Caucasian. Three pairs of female monozygotic twins, all aged roughly 18 to 30 years, made up the twin cohort. CD4+ and CD8+ T cell populations were isolated with positive isolation kits from Invitrogen. Library construction relied on 5' RACE. Instrument on record: Illumina HiSeq 2000. A universal primer binding site was introduced by template switching, and a unique molecular identifier was present in the final cDNA, enabling accurate counting of TCR cDNA molecules. Specific primers in the conserved constant-segment region were used to synthesize first-strand cDNA for the TCR alpha and beta chains. To control for contamination, every cDNA library was double barcoded, receiving both a SMART-Mk sample barcode and Illumina barcodes. TruSeq adapter sequences, together with Illumina sample barcodes, were added in two successive PCR steps. The TCR alpha and beta cDNA libraries were sequenced on the Illumina HiSeq platform using custom primers. Turning to the authors' computational methods: Unique molecular identifiers were extracted from raw reads with MiGEC, and CDR3 positions were determined with MiXCR. For each individual, recombination models were inferred using an EM algorithm with the repgenHMM and IGoR tools. Shared clonotypes were analyzed with the tcR package in R, and sharing was normalized by the product of cloneset sizes. To study raw recombination free of thymic and clonal selection effects, out-of-frame nonproductive sequences were analyzed. TCRdb trimmed the raw reads at Q25, called clones with MiXCR and kept productive beta chains. Under each unique CDR3 protein, matching rows form one entry showing the most common genes and DNA. These V and J calls rely on TCRdb rather than the paper's analysis. Counted in this sample were 520,000 or so distinct CDR3 sequences; under 25% of them appeared once. Of the sample, 0.91% is held by the ten largest clones.

V and J are truncated by 2 bases and 2 bases respectively, leaving an intervening sequence of 14 bases. Taken from cysteine to phenylalanine, the CDR3 has 16 residues. The read is trimmed to its CDR3 DNA, 48 bases read in frame from base 1. Via the germline V gene (reference sequence), CDR1 is SGHKS and CDR2 YYEKEE. Comment on this clonotype: The target of this receptor is not known. Qualities for individual bases were not recorded, and no much larger clone is one base off.

The same data also went into a second study, on T cells expressing NK-cell markers. That second publication adds: In sorted CD3+CD56+NKG2C+, CD3+CD56+NKG2C- and CD3+CD56-NKG2C+ T-cell subsets from roughly 8 donors, TCR beta-chain repertoires were profiled. Among the eight sequenced donors, seven were HCMV-seropositive and one was HCMV-seronegative. To restrict sorting to alphabetaTCR-expressing T cells, an anti-gammadeltaTCR antibody was added in several experiments. In several donors, the dominant CD3+CD56+NKG2C+ clonotypes were found to rank among the top 10 CD8+ clonotypes and to make up roughly 1.0-7.5% of CD8+ T cells. Those dominant clonotypes were again the most abundant among CD3+CD56-NKG2C+ cells in a few donors, at 28.3-60.1%. Whether the expanded NKG2C-expressing T cell clones were specific for HCMV antigens was left unclear. The eight sequenced donors were randomly selected healthy volunteers, three men and five women. To determine HCMV serostatus, a commercial ELISA kit was used to detect HCMV-specific IgG in serum. MIGEC was used to demultiplex reads and group the reads by UMI, and MiTCR was used to assemble and quantify clonotypes. To exclude erroneous sequences, only TCR cDNA sequences supported by at least two reads were retained. Downstream repertoire analysis used the tcR package, and clonotypes were matched across fractions by CDR3 nucleotide sequence plus V segment. Antigen specificity was annotated against VDJdb with VDJmatch, allowing one amino acid substitution in CDR3.

The rearrangement joined TRBV5-5 to TRBJ1-5; the D region possibly corresponds to TRBD1 (5 bases align). Sequencing was performed on CD4+ T cells sorted from blood. This TCR was sampled from a young woman in good health. The CDR3 region has the sequence CASSLSGVVGNQPQHF. The DNA is as follows: TGTGCCAGCAGCTTATCGGGGGTTGTCGGCAATCAGCCCCAGCATTTT.